This T cell receptor (beta chain) is from a study of blood T cell repertoires in COVID-19. Looking at the study overall: Spain, Italy and the United States supplied samples that represented acute and convalescent COVID-19. PBMCs, B-cell-depleted T cells, or T cells provided the cDNA or gDNA that made up the material.

Germline lookup yields CDR1 SGDLS and CDR2 YYNGEE. V was clipped by 0 bases and J by 0 bases, with 12 bases between them. This CDR3 is 16 amino acids long. Per the original data handling: Researchers report that nucleated cell counts were estimated from reference gene primer amplification. This table comes from immunoSEQ multiplex PCR, and its TCRdb copy is limited to in-frame clones, with some not included. The DNA gave D and trimming, while V, J and clone size come from that table. The sample holds more than 55,000 clones, 70% to 90% seen once. The sequenced material came from peripheral blood. This TCR came from an elderly woman with acute or convalescent COVID-19. The rearrangement uses TRBV9 and TRBJ1-1, with D unclear. CDR3 region: CASSVGSLSVNTEAFF. The CDR3 DNA follows: TGTGCCAGCAGCGTAGGGTCCCTATCGGTGAACACTGAAGCTTTCTTT.